This T cell receptor (beta chain) comes out of a study of T cell changes during pregnancy in multiple sclerosis. Losses at the gene ends were 2 bases for V and 0 bases for J; bases not matched to a gene: 6. The CDR3 totals 16 residues. CDR1 and CDR2 (germline): MGHRA, YSYEKL. Libraries were prepared by immunoSEQ multiplex PCR; TCRdb keeps only in-frame clonotypes and omits some of them. This sample yields approximately 60,000 clones, of which around 94% are seen a single time; around 3.5% belongs to the top ten. This material consisted of CD8+ T cells from peripheral blood mononuclear cells, taken in the third trimester of pregnancy. The TCR comes from a female donor with multiple sclerosis, enrolled in a pregnancy study. This chain links TRBV4-1 with TRBJ2-7; 8 nucleotides match TRBD2. The CDR3 region has the DNA TGCGCCAGCAGCCAAATCCAAAGCGGGAGCTCCTACGAGCAGTACTTC. Its translation is CASSQIQSGSSYEQYF.